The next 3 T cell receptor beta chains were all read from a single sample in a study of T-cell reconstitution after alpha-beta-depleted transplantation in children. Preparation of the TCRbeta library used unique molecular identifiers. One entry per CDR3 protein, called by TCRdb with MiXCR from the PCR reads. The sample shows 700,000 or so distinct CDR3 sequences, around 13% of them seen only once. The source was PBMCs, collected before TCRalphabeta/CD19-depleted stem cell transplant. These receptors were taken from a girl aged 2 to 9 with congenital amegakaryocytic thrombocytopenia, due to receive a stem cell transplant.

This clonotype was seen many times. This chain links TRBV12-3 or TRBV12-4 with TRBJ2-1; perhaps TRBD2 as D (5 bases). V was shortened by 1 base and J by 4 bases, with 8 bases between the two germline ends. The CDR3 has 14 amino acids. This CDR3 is CASSLVGLYNEQFF. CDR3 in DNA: TGTGCCAGCAGTTTAGTAGGACTTTACAATGAGCAGTTCTTC.

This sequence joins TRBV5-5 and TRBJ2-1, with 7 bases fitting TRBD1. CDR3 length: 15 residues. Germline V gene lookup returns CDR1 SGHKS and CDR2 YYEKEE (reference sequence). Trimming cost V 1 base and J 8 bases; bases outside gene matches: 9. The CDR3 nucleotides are TGTGCCAGCAGCTTGTTGGACAGGTTTCACGATGAGCAGTTCTTC. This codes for CASSLLDRFHDEQFF.

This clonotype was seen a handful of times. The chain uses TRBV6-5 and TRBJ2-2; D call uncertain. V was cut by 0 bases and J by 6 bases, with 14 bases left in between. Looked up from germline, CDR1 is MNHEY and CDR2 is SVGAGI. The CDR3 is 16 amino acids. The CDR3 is CASSYSKVSSPGELFF. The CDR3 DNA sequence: TGTGCCAGCAGTTACTCGAAAGTCAGCAGCCCCGGGGAGCTGTTTTTT.